The source of this T cell receptor (beta chain) is a study of read filtering for tumor transcriptome and immune sequencing. Overall study results and limits: About four fifths of IR-seq clonotypes had one read, totaling approximately 3.3% of reads; RNA-seq: 74.6% and 44.6%. Correlation between methods rose after single-read clonotypes were removed. IR-seq captured clonotypes deeper and more reliably than RNA-seq.

From germline, CDR1 is DFQATT and CDR2 SNEGSKA (reference sequence). The V and J ends lost 3 bases and 2 bases respectively, with 9 bases between them. The CDR3 length is 13 residues. In regard to this clonotype: What it binds is not known.

The library was built from around 0.4 ug RNA with molecular barcoded adaptors for alpha/delta and beta/gamma chains. TCRdb reanalysed the reads using MiXCR and keeps one entry per CDR3 protein. This sample has about 90,000 distinct CDR3 sequences, with more than 9% found just once. The chain employs TRBV20-1 and TRBJ2-3, with unresolved D. The source is a donor aged 40 or over with multiple myeloma. The sequenced sample consisted of a population of CD138-negative cells sorted from bone marrow. The CDR3: CSASLTDTDTQYF. The CDR3 DNA reads as TGCAGTGCTAGTTTGACCGACACAGATACGCAGTATTTT.